Here is one T cell receptor (beta chain) with its context. Its antigen is unknown. Relative to the germline gene, one junction end is altered; a read error may explain this. This sample is drawn from a study of cytomegalovirus exposure and HLA in healthy donors (dated by TCRdb to 2015 to 2018). In the study overall: According to an earlier analysis of around 600 of the donors, 150 million to 200 million T cells yielded 117 million unique TCR beta sequences and 250 to 350 Gb of sequence data. An earlier analysis of some 500 of the donors applied high-throughput TCR beta sequencing to assess whether each TCR beta V gene segment acted as functional or pseudogenic. In addition to the first cohort of approximately 650 subjects, a separate validation cohort of 130 or so different subjects was used. Of the 300 to 500 genotyped donors, 80% to 90% were placed in the genetic ancestry cluster associated with self-reported Caucasian donors. In a later genetic analysis, genome-wide SNP genotypes for 398 of the 666 donors were used, and that subset was treated as a discovery cohort. The T cell repertoires of under 750 subjects were profiled by immunosequencing and related to cytomegalovirus serostatus. Roughly 300 gigabases of sequencing data and tens of millions of unique TCR sequences made up an early release that covered around 640 HLA-typed donors. Both class I and class II loci were covered by HLA typing, at four-digit resolution. The study was designed to test whether signatures of past pathogen exposure could be identified by cataloging public T cell receptors. Donor age, sex, ethnicity and CMV serostatus were compiled alongside the repertoire data. A later analysis re-analyzed previously published TCR beta repertoires from roughly 630 donors and added high-resolution HLA genotyping to study TCR occurrence patterns. The number of typed donors differed by locus: roughly 629-630 for A, B, C, DRB1 and DQB1; roughly 510 for DQA1; 606 for DPA1; and roughly 490 for DPB1. Rather than using new phenotypic data, the later analysis identified candidate immune exposures from TCR beta sequences and from how often those sequences occurred across donors. Because of strong linkage in the cohort, roughly five DR-DQ haplotypes were treated as single units for association and clustering. High-throughput TCR immunosequencing, statistical association of individual TCRs with disease status, and machine learning were combined to predict cytomegalovirus infection status. Among roughly 400 genotyped donors of the cohort, an average of approximately 240,000 unique TCR beta nucleotide sequences were sequenced per donor, roughly 20% of them non-productive. All discovery cohort repertoires had been generated using a single sequencing platform. Beyond this particular receptor, the publication reports: A cluster of highly shared sequence variants was judged likely to be a technical artifact of the sequencing pipeline. The cohort was sequenced for TCR beta chains only, and without alpha or paired-chain data the features that could be detected were limited. Sequencing depth was assumed to be roughly uniform across donors in the presence/absence analyses, though that assumption may not hold. The authors suggested that the approach could potentially be extended to other disease states and immunological phenotypes. Some IMGT-functional V segments, including TRBV6-2 and TRBV6-3, could not be distinguished by the 87-base-pair reads and were therefore excluded. Because counts were too low, seventeen rarely observed V segments, including chromosome 9 orphons, were left out of the earlier analysis of some 640 of the donors. The only immune exposure information available for the cohort was CMV serostatus. In vitro tests confirmed that a few of the cytomegalovirus-associated TCR beta chains recognize cytomegalovirus antigens. A further reported finding was that TCR beta sequences accurately predicted the HLA-A and HLA-B alleles for most subjects in the first cohort. A later analysis associated 15,000 or so TCR beta sequences with specific HLA alleles at a false discovery rate of 0.05. Most CMV-associated TCR beta chains appeared to be HLA-restricted in a later analysis, and the HLA associations seemed to be driven largely by CMV exposure. In a later analysis, TCR association rates were found to vary across HLA loci, with the most associated TCRs seen for DRB1 alleles and the fewest for HLA-C alleles. In the study, about 150 TCR beta chains were listed as associated with cytomegalovirus. Linkage disequilibrium might explain the correlated functional status among segregating V segments, but an unknown experimental factor could not be excluded. Cytomegalovirus status was reported to be diagnosed by the classifier with high specificity and sensitivity in both the original and validation cohorts. V-gene and J-gene trimming of TCR beta chains was associated with a missense DCLRE1C variant in a later genetic analysis, and the association was replicated in an independent cohort. In a later analysis, several top co-occurrence clusters were reported to appear linked to parvovirus B19, influenza, CMV and Epstein-Barr virus. Assigning TCR associations to individual alleles was difficult when HLA alleles, especially DR and DQ, strongly co-occurred. In a later analysis, HLA-associated TCR beta chains showed more clonal expansion and lower generation probabilities than non-associated chains that were equally common. Because some donors lacked HLA typing at each locus, the association tests relied only on the typed subset. In an earlier analysis of 587 of the donors, most TCR beta V segments were observed in productive rearrangements about 87% or about 30% of the time, broadly matching IMGT annotations. Most TCR sequences were observed very rarely across donors, whereas some public TCRs were present in many individuals. Compared with the roughly 600-donor mean, donors in an Asian-associated ancestry cluster had fewer N-insertions in productive TCRs, according to a later genetic analysis.

Libraries were constructed by the immunoSEQ multiplex PCR assay. For the multiplex PCR, a mixture combining 60 forward primers for TCR Vbeta segments and 13 reverse primers for TCR Jbeta segments was used. The CDR3 region of rearranged TCR beta genes was amplified from genomic DNA with a multiplex PCR assay. The amplified TCR beta libraries were sequenced on the Illumina HiSeq System as 87-base-pair reads. The study's processing was this. Across the 670 or so repertoires, a later analysis counted 80 million or so unique TCR beta chains, 9 million to 14 million of which were shared by at least two donors. A nearest-neighbor algorithm error-corrected the raw reads and collapsed the reads into unique sequences, merging closely related sequences to remove PCR and sequencing errors. Alignment of CDR3 sequences to IMGT reference sequences was used to assign V, D and J gene segments. For a sequence to be retained, a match of at least six nucleotides was required to both a V gene segment and a J gene segment. Rearrangements were called productive when the CDR3 lacked stop codons and stayed in frame with V and J; all others were non-productive. CDR3 was defined according to IMGT convention as the region running from the second conserved V-encoded cysteine to the conserved J-encoded phenylalanine. The earlier analysis of about 560 of the donors excluded any sequence lacking an unambiguous match to a single V gene segment. In an earlier analysis of 500 to 750 of the donors, V segments were called functional above 56.7% productive rearrangements and were called segregating when the between-donor standard deviation exceeded 5%. A statistical classification framework was built for diagnosing cytomegalovirus status from the catalog of TCR beta chain sequences. V and J gene assignment, in a later analysis, came from comparing TCR nucleotide sequences with IMGT/GENE-DB human TR gene sequences. A later analysis assigned CDR3 sequences and most-parsimonious VDJ recombination scenarios with the TCRdist pipeline. In a later analysis, every TCR beta chain was defined by the combination of its CDR3 amino acid sequence and its V-gene family, and reads without a unique V-gene family were dropped. In a later analysis, some 600 highly shared, low-generation-probability nucleotide sequences were removed to address suspected cross-contamination and a sequencing artifact. In a later analysis, a clonal expansion index was calculated for each public chain from normalized within-repertoire ranks of inferred template counts. A later analysis computed generation probabilities with a VDJ recombination model fitted to out-of-frame rearrangements, and checked the results against IGoR. A later analysis scored TCR-TCR, TCR-HLA and TCR-CMV co-occurrence with hypergeometric tests, applying a repertoire-size bias correction to TCR pairs. To estimate false discovery rates, a later analysis permuted the HLA or CMV assignments 20 times. In a later analysis, co-occurring TCRs were grouped using DBSCAN, and TCRdist sequence similarity was added for clustering within HLA-allele-positive subsets. Repertoires with fewer than 30,000 or more than 120,000 public chains, plus five repertoires with anomalous nucleotide sharing, were excluded from co-occurrence clustering. TCRdb took over this immuneACCESS table, retaining in-frame rearrangements with V and J assigned. Such tables are incomplete; in checked studies, under half of the missing clones stem from an unresolved V gene, and the remainder is unexplained. For V, J and clone size, that table is used; D and trimming come from the DNA. The sample data list around 150,000 clones, and approximately 71% of these were observed just once. Less than 1.5% of the sample lies in the top ten.

The cysteine opens and the phenylalanine closes a CDR3 of 15 amino acids. The CDR3 DNA has 45 bases and is translated from base 1. The CDR1 and CDR2 encoded by the germline V gene are SGHRS and YFSETQ. In total, just over 650 healthy bone marrow donors made up the cohort. At the time of sampling, all cohort members were nominally healthy, though unrecorded immune exposures were likely present. The donor was CMV seronegative and was included in the group of over 300 seronegative cohort members. A peripheral blood sample was collected from each donor, and TCR beta sequencing was performed on peripheral blood mononuclear cells. The Qiagen DNeasy Blood Extraction Kit was used to extract genomic DNA from the blood cell samples.

This sequence originates from a man between 50 and 59 years old in good health and CMV-seronegative. The chain joins TRBV5-1 to TRBJ1-4; 10 nucleotides in the junction match TRBD1. Source material: PBMCs. The CDR3 protein is CASSMGTGEYEELFF. The nucleotides read TGCGCCAGCAGCATGGGGACAGGGGAGTATGAAGAACTGTTTTTT.